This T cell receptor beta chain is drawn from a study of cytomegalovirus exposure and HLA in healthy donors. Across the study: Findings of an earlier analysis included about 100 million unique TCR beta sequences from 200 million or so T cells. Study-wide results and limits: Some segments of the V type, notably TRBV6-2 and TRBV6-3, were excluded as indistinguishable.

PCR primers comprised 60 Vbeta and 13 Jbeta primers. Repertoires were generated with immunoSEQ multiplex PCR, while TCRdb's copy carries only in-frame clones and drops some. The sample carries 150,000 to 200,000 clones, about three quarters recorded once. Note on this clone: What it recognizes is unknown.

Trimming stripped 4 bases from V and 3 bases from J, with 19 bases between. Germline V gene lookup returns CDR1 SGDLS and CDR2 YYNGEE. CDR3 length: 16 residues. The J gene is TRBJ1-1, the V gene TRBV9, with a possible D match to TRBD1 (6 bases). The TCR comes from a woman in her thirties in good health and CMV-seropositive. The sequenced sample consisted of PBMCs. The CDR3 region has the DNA TGTGCCAGCAGCCCCCGGGCGGGGGCAGGGGACACTGAAGCTTTCTTT. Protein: CASSPRAGAGDTEAFF.